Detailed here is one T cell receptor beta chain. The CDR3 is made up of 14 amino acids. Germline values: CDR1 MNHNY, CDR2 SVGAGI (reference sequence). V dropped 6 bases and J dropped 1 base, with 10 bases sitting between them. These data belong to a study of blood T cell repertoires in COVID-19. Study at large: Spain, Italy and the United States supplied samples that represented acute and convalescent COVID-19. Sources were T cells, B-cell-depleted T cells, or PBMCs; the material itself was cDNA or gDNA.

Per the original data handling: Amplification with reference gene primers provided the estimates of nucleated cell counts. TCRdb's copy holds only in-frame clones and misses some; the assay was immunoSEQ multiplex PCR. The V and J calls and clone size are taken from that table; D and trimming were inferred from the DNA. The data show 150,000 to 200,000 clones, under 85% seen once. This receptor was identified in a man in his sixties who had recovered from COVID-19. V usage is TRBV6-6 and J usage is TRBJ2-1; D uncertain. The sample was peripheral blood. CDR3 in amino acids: CASRLLASYNEQFF. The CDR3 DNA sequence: TGTGCCAGCAGGCTGCTCGCGTCCTACAATGAGCAGTTCTTC.